One and the same sample provided the 32 T cell receptor beta chains below, sequenced in a study of T cell responses to AZD1222 COVID-19 vaccine. The method was immunoSEQ multiplex PCR; TCRdb's version includes in-frame clones alone and lacks a portion of them. The profile shows some 130,000 clones, less than 95% of them singletons. Specimen: peripheral blood, collected on day 0 of AZD1222 vaccination. The origin of the receptors is an adult in good health.

The chain combines TRBV11-3 with TRBJ2-7; 13 nucleotides align to TRBD2. The CDR3 consists of 15 residues. V dropped 4 bases and J dropped 5; count of bases not matched to a gene: 5. Germline CDR1 is SGHNT and CDR2 is YENEEA. The CDR3 loop is CASSYSGTSGDEQYF. Here the CDR3 DNA reads TGTGCCAGCAGCTATTCCGGGACTAGCGGGGACGAGCAGTACTTC.

V gene TRBV9 combines with J gene TRBJ1-3; no reliable D call. The V end was cut by 2 bases, the J end by 9 bases, with 18 bases between. This CDR3 has 15 amino acids. The V gene's germline CDR1 is SGDLS and CDR2 YYNGEE. DNA for the CDR3: TGTGCCAGCAGCGTCAGTACGGGTCGCGAGAGCACCATATATTTT. Translating gives CASSVSTGRESTIYF.

This sequence joins TRBV30 and TRBJ2-7; D is unclear. The CDR3 loop spans 12 amino acids. With 3 bases removed from V and 5 bases from J, the gap between germline ends came to 11 bases. Germline assignment: CDR1 GTSNPN and CDR2 SVGIG (reference sequence). CDR3 sequence (DNA): TGTGCCTGGAGCCTACTTAGGGACGAGCAGTACTTC. Protein sequence: CAWSLLRDEQYF.

The J gene is TRBJ2-2, the V gene TRBV7-3; no clear D. This CDR3 contains 15 residues. In germline, CDR1 is SGHTA, CDR2 FQGTGA. The V end was cut by 1 base, the J end by 4 bases, with 10 bases between. As DNA, the CDR3 is TGTGCCAGCAGCTTAAGCCCTGGTGGCACCGGGGAGCTGTTTTTT. This gives the protein CASSLSPGGTGELFF.

V is TRBV7-3 and J is TRBJ2-2; tentatively, D is TRBD1 (5 bases). Germline V CDR1 and CDR2: SGHTA, FQGTGA. V was shortened by 4 bases and J by 3 bases, with 15 bases between the two germline ends. This CDR3 contains 16 residues. CDR3 sequence: CASSSGLGADTGELFF. DNA of the CDR3: TGTGCCAGCAGCTCAGGGTTAGGGGCCGACACCGGGGAGCTGTTTTTT.

This chain joins TRBV29-1 and TRBJ2-7, with 7 bases identical to TRBD1. CDR1 is SQVTM and CDR2 is ANQGSEA in the germline V gene. V was clipped by 7 bases and J by 4 bases; unmatched bases: 10. This CDR3 has 13 amino acids. The CDR3 DNA reads as TGCAGCGGTCGACAGGGTTTGGGTTACGAGCAGTACTTC. This encodes CSGRQGLGYEQYF.

This clone came up once. V is TRBV5-5 and J is TRBJ1-4, with TRBD1 matching 7 bases. CDR3 length: 18 amino acids. V was pared by 0 bases and J by 1 base, with 9 bases of the junction left unmatched. CDR1 is SGHKS and CDR2 is YYEKEE in the germline V gene (reference sequence). The CDR3 is CASSLGRTGGGTNEKLFF. In nucleotides, the CDR3 is TGTGCCAGCAGCTTGGGCCGGACAGGTGGGGGAACTAATGAAAAACTGTTTTTT.

The V and J genes are TRBV28 and TRBJ1-4; 7 nucleotides match TRBD1. Germline trimming cut 4 bases from V and 0 bases from J; bases unmatched to any gene: 8. Looked up from germline, CDR1 is MDHEN and CDR2 is SYDVKM. The CDR3 is 17 amino acids. In DNA form, the CDR3 reads TGTGCCAGCAGTTACACCGGGACAGATGCAACTAATGAAAAACTGTTTTTT. This gives the protein CASSYTGTDATNEKLFF.

The V and J genes are TRBV18 and TRBJ2-1; 8 positions agree with TRBD2. Per the germline V gene, CDR1 is KGHSH and CDR2 is LQKENI. The CDR3 runs 16 residues. With V trimmed by 1 base and J by 5 bases, 7 bases remained unmatched. CDR3 DNA sequence: TGTGCCAGCTCACCACGGCTAGCGGGTTCTAACAATGAGCAGTTCTTC. Translating gives CASSPRLAGSNNEQFF.

The CDR3 nucleotides read TGCGCCAGCAGCCTCTCCAGCCTCGCGTACGAGCAGTACTTC. This gives the protein CASSLSSLAYEQYF. The rearrangement joins TRBV4-1 to TRBJ2-7; no reliable D call. CDR1 and CDR2 (germline): MGHRA, YSYEKL. The CDR3 has 14 residues. Trimming removed 4 bases at V and 4 bases at J, with 14 bases between.

The chain uses TRBV27 and TRBJ2-7; no definite D call. The CDR3 covers 14 residues. CDR1 is MNHEY, CDR2 SMNVEV, per germline (reference sequence). V was pared by 0 bases and J by 0 bases, with 6 bases between. The DNA for the CDR3 is TGTGCCAGCAGTTTATCGCCCTTCTCCTACGAGCAGTACTTC. Its translation is CASSLSPFSYEQYF.

The V and J genes are TRBV7-2 and TRBJ2-2; D is unclear. There are 14 residues in the CDR3. The V and J ends lost 5 bases and 0 bases respectively, with 7 bases between them. CDR1 SGHTA and CDR2 FQGNSA come from the germline V gene. CDR3 sequence (DNA): TGTGCCAGCAGCCCAAGTCCGAACACCGGGGAGCTGTTTTTT. Its translation is CASSPSPNTGELFF. Full variable domain (remainder filled in from reference TRBV7-2 and TRBJ2-2): GAGVSQSPSNKVTEKGKDVELRCDPISGHTALYWYRQSLGQGLEFLIYFQGNSAPDKSGLPSDRFSAERTGGSVSTLTIQRTQQEDSAVYLCASSPSPNTGELFFGEGSRLTVL.

The table lists this clone with a few counts. The J gene is TRBJ1-5, the V gene TRBV7-8; D gene ambiguous. CDR3 size: 16 residues. The V end was cut by 4 bases, the J end by 4 bases, with 17 bases between. The germline V gene encodes CDR1 SGHVS and CDR2 FQNEAQ. CDR3 in amino acids: CASSSLGSRGNQPQHF. The CDR3, as DNA: TGTGCCAGCAGCTCGCTAGGGAGCAGAGGTAATCAGCCCCAGCATTTT. The whole variable domain, filled in from reference TRBV7-8 and TRBJ1-5, reads GAGVSQSPRYKVAKRGQDVALRCDPISGHVSLFWYQQALGQGPEFLTYFQNEAQLDKSGLPSDRFFAERPEGSVSTLKIQRTQQEDSAVYLCASSSLGSRGNQPQHFGDGTRLSIL.

This sequence joins TRBV6-5 and TRBJ1-3; 7 bases are shared with TRBD1. The germline V gene has CDR1 MNHEY and CDR2 SVGAGI. CDR3 size: 15 residues. The ends lost 6 bases at V and 2 bases at J; junction bases unmatched: 7. The CDR3 reads CASRETTGTGNTIYF. In nucleotides, the CDR3 is TGTGCCAGCAGGGAGACGACAGGGACTGGAAACACCATATATTTT.

This chain joins TRBV2 and TRBJ2-2; a possible D gene is TRBD2 (7 bases). The germline V gene encodes CDR1 SNHLY and CDR2 FYNNEI. The CDR3 is made up of 16 amino acids. V lost 7 bases, J lost 2 bases, and 17 bases lay in between. CDR3 sequence (DNA): TGTGCCAGCAACCGTCAAGGGGGACTAAACACCGGGGAGCTGTTTTTT. Translated: CASNRQGGLNTGELFF.

The gene calls are TRBV7-3 and TRBJ1-6; D may be TRBD1 (6 bases). Between the trimmed V and J ends, which lost 4 bases and 7 bases, there was a span of 11 bases. Germline values: CDR1 SGHTA, CDR2 FQGTGA. The CDR3 consists of 14 residues. The CDR3 DNA sequence: TGTGCCAGCAGCTCCGGACAGTCCAATTCACCCCTCCACTTT. Translating gives CASSSGQSNSPLHF.

This clone appeared once. The rearrangement joins TRBV5-6 to TRBJ1-5; D possibly corresponds to TRBD1 (6 bases). The CDR3 covers 14 residues. V was cut by 0 bases and J by 7 bases, with 11 bases left in between. Germline CDR1 SGHDT, CDR2 YYEEEE. The DNA for the CDR3 is TGTGCCAGCAGCTTGGCCCCGAGGGGGCAGCCCCAGCATTTT. Protein product: CASSLAPRGQPQHF.

The V gene is TRBV5-1, the J gene TRBJ1-2; D may be TRBD1 (6 bases). Looked up from germline, CDR1 is SGHRS and CDR2 is YFSETQ. The germline V and J ends were trimmed by 6 bases and 0 bases, with 12 bases remaining between them. The CDR3 is 14 amino acids. CDR3 residues: CASTPTGANYGYTF. In DNA form, the CDR3 reads TGCGCCAGCACACCGACAGGAGCTAACTATGGCTACACCTTC.

The V and J genes are TRBV6-2 or TRBV6-3 and TRBJ2-3; D unresolved. This CDR3 contains 15 residues. The germline CDR1 and CDR2 sequences are MNHEY and SVGEGT. The V and J ends lost 6 bases and 2 bases respectively, with 15 bases between them. The CDR3: CASSHLLGNTDTQYF. CDR3 DNA: TGTGCCAGCAGCCACCTTCTGGGGAACACAGATACGCAGTATTTT.

This chain links TRBV28 with TRBJ1-5; weak D call: TRBD1 (5 bases). Trimming took 2 bases from V and 3 from J, leaving 11 bases between them. From germline, CDR1 is MDHEN and CDR2 SYDVKM. CDR3 length equals 15 residues. Written as DNA, the CDR3 is TGTGCCAGCAGTTTAAGGGGATTCTCCAATCAGCCCCAGCATTTT. Its protein is CASSLRGFSNQPQHF.

The chain recombines TRBV19 with TRBJ1-2, with 9 bases matching TRBD1. The CDR3 covers 16 residues. Germline CDR1 reads LNHDA; CDR2 reads SQIVND (reference sequence). V gave up 7 bases and J gave up 4 bases; unmatched junction bases: 13. CDR3 sequence: CASTPAGTGPFYGYTF. The CDR3 DNA is TGTGCCAGTACCCCAGCCGGGACAGGGCCTTTCTATGGCTACACCTTC. The full variable domain, its missing parts supplied by reference TRBV19 and TRBJ1-2, is DGGITQSPKYLFRKEGQNVTLSCEQNLNHDAMYWYRQDPGQGLRLIYYSQIVNDFQKGDIAEGYSVSREKKESFPLTVTSAQKNPTAFYLCASTPAGTGPFYGYTFGSGTRLTVV.

V is TRBV6-2 or TRBV6-3 and J is TRBJ2-7; tentative D call: TRBD1 (6 bases). This CDR3 spans 14 amino acids. The ends were cut back, 1 base at V and 1 base at J, with 8 bases in the middle. Germline assignment: CDR1 MNHEY and CDR2 SVGEGT. The CDR3 region is CASSYLDRSYEQYF. For the CDR3, the DNA is TGTGCCAGCAGTTACTTGGACAGATCCTACGAGCAGTACTTC.

The gene calls are TRBV2 and TRBJ2-3; the match to TRBD2 covers 8 bases. The length of the CDR3 is 16 residues. The germline V gene encodes CDR1 SNHLY and CDR2 FYNNEI. The trim removed 3 bases at V and 8 bases at J, leaving 13 bases unmatched. CDR3 in amino acids: CASSDLAGMARGTQYF. The CDR3 nucleotides are TGTGCCAGCAGTGACTTAGCGGGGATGGCCAGAGGTACGCAGTATTTT. The full variable domain, in which reference TRBV2 and TRBJ2-3 provide the parts outside the CDR3, is EPEVTQTPSHQVTQMGQEVILRCVPISNHLYFYWYRQILGQKVEFLVSFYNNEISEKSEIFDDQFSVERPDGSNFTLKIRSTKLEDSAMYFCASSDLAGMARGTQYFGPGTRLTVL.

The rearrangement uses TRBV29-1 and TRBJ2-4; D is tentatively TRBD1 or TRBD2 (5 bases each). This CDR3 spans 14 amino acids. The germline V and J ends were trimmed by 5 bases and 2 bases, with 13 bases remaining between them. Germline-derived CDR1 and CDR2 are SQVTM and ANQGSEA. CDR3 nucleotide sequence: TGCAGCGTTCTAAACGGGGCTCCCAAAAACATTCAGTACTTC. This gives the protein CSVLNGAPKNIQYF.

In its sample, this clone was seen once. The chain uses TRBV3-1 (or the pseudogene TRBV3-2) and TRBJ2-2; D not resolved. Looked up from germline, CDR1 is LGHDT and CDR2 is YNNKEL (reference sequence). The germline V and J ends were trimmed by 4 bases and 6 bases, with 12 bases remaining between them. The CDR3 contains 14 residues. The CDR3 spells CASSRKPRAGELFF. The CDR3 DNA is TGTGCCAGCAGCCGCAAACCCCGAGCCGGGGAGCTGTTTTTT.

The chain couples TRBV25-1 to TRBJ2-1; a weak D match, TRBD2 (5 bases). The germline gives CDR1 MGHDK, CDR2 SYGVNS. The CDR3 contains 14 residues. V lost 6 bases, J lost 5 bases, and 14 bases lay in between. The CDR3 protein is CASSDPGKDNEQFF. CDR3 bases: TGTGCCAGCAGCGATCCGGGAAAGGACAATGAGCAGTTCTTC. Full variable domain (outside the CDR3, taken from reference TRBV25-1 and TRBJ2-1): EADIYQTPRYLVIGTGKKITLECSQTMGHDKMYWYQQDPGMELHLIHYSYGVNSTEKGDLSSESTVSRIRTEHFPLTLESARPSHTSQYLCASSDPGKDNEQFFGPGTRLTVL.

The V and J genes are TRBV28 and TRBJ1-5, with D perhaps matching TRBD1 (6 bases). Trimming took 6 bases from V and 2 from J, leaving 14 bases between them. The CDR3 spans 15 residues. The germline gives CDR1 MDHEN, CDR2 SYDVKM. CDR3 nucleotides: TGTGCCAGCAGGCCGTCAGGGGTGGGCAATCAGCCCCAGCATTTT. It yields the protein CASRPSGVGNQPQHF. Full variable domain (remainder filled in from reference TRBV28 and TRBJ1-5): DVKVTQSSRYLVKRTGEKVFLECVQDMDHENMFWYRQDPGLGLRLIYFSYDVKMKEKGDIPEGYSVSREKKERFSLILESASTNQTSMYLCASRPSGVGNQPQHFGDGTRLSIL.

The genes are TRBV5-1 and TRBJ1-1; D is perhaps TRBD1 (5 bases). The CDR3 loop spans 14 amino acids. CDR1 is SGHRS and CDR2 is YFSETQ in the germline V gene. V lost 1 base to trimming and J lost 1 base, with 8 bases between them. CDR3 amino acids: CASSLFTGNTEAFF. In DNA, the CDR3 is TGCGCCAGCAGCTTGTTTACAGGGAACACTGAAGCTTTCTTT. Variable domain in full (rest from reference TRBV5-1 and TRBJ1-1): KAGVTQTPRYLIKTRGQQVTLSCSPISGHRSVSWYQQTPGQGLQFLFEYFSETQRNKGNFPGRFSGRQFSNSRSEMNVSTLELGDSALYLCASSLFTGNTEAFFGQGTRLTVV.

The chain has TRBV4-2 and TRBJ1-5; TRBD1 might be the D (5 bases). Per the germline V gene, CDR1 is LGHNA and CDR2 is YNFKEQ. The CDR3 spans 15 residues. V was cut by 1 base and J by 7 bases, with 14 bases left in between. The CDR3 loop is CASSQAMGHGQPQHF. CDR3 bases: TGTGCCAGCAGCCAAGCCATGGGGCATGGACAGCCCCAGCATTTT.

This clone was observed once. This chain connects TRBV5-1 to TRBJ1-1; D is undetermined. Germline V gene sequence: CDR1 SGHRS, CDR2 YFSETQ. V was trimmed by 4 bases and J by 0 bases, leaving 7 bases between them. This CDR3 is built from 13 residues. DNA of the CDR3: TGCGCCAGCAGCCCAAAACTGAACACTGAAGCTTTCTTT. Amino acid sequence: CASSPKLNTEAFF.

The chain combines TRBV7-9 with TRBJ2-7, with D possibly being TRBD2 (5 bases). Trimming left V 5 bases short and J 3 bases short, with 14 bases between. CDR1 and CDR2 (germline): SEHNR, FQNEAQ (reference sequence). The CDR3 contains 14 residues. CDR3 nucleotides: TGTGCCAGCAGCGCCCCGAGGGTTCACTACGAGCAGTACTTC. It yields the protein CASSAPRVHYEQYF.

This clone was seen just once. The V gene is TRBV18, the J gene TRBJ1-5; TRBD1 is a possible D gene (5 bases). Trimming removed 1 base from V and 9 bases from J, with 10 bases in between. Germline V gene lookup returns CDR1 KGHSH and CDR2 LQKENI. The CDR3 is 13 residues long. DNA for the CDR3: TGTGCCAGCTCACCACAGGGGTCAGCGCCCCAGCATTTT. Encoded protein: CASSPQGSAPQHF.